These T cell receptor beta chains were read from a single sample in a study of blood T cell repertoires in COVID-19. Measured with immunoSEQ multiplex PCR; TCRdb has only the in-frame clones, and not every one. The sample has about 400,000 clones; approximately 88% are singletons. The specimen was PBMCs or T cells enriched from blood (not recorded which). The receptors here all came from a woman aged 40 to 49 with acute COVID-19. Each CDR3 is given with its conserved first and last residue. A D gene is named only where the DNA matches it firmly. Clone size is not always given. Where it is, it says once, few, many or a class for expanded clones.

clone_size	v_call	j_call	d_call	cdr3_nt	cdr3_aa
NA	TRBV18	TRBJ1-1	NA	TGTGCCAGCTCATTTAGCGGGAACACTGAAGCTTTCTTT	CASSFSGNTEAFF
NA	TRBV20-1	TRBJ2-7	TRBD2	TGCAGTGCTAGTCCTAGCGGGTTTAGCTCCTACGAGCAGTACTTC	CSASPSGFSSYEQYF
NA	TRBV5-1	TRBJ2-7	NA	TGCGCCAGCAGCTTCTGGGACACAAACTACGAGCAGTACTTC	CASSFWDTNYEQYF
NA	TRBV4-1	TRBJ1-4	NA	TGCGCCAGCAGCCAAGCATTGACTGAGAATGAAAAACTGTTTTTT	CASSQALTENEKLFF
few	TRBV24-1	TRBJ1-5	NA	TGTGCCACCAGTGGGGTGGGGGCTCAGCCCCAGCATTTT	CATSGVGAQPQHF
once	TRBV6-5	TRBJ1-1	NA	TGTGCCAGCAGTCAACAGGTGAACACTGAAGCTTTCTTT	CASSQQVNTEAFF
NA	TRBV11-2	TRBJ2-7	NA	TGTGCCAGCAGCTTAACTATGACGTGGCAGGGCAGGTACGAGCAGTACTTC	CASSLTMTWQGRYEQYF
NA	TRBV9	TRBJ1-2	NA	TGTGCCAGCAGCGTGGCGGGACGGGGGATCTATGGCTACACCTTC	CASSVAGRGIYGYTF
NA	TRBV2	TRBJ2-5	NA	TGTGCCAGCAGTGAAGCGGCCAGAGGGACCCAGTACTTC	CASSEAARGTQYF
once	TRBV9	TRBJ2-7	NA	TGTGCCAGCAGCGTAGAAGGCAGGACCTACGAGCAGTACTTC	CASSVEGRTYEQYF
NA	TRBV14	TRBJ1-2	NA	TGTGCCAGCAGCCAAGGAGACAGCTCTCTCTATGGCTACACCTTC	CASSQGDSSLYGYTF
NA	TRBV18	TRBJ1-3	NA	TGTGCCAGCTCCCCGTCCTCTGGAAACACCATATATTTT	CASSPSSGNTIYF
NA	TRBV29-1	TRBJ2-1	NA	TGCAGCGTGCAAGTGGGGGGTAGGCAGTTCTTC	CSVQVGGRQFF
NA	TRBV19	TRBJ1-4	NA	TGTGCCAGTACCCTCGTGTTGGCACGGGGTGAAAAACTGTTTTTT	CASTLVLARGEKLFF
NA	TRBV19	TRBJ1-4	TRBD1	TGTGCCAGTAGTACGACAGGGGCAGAGCTAGGTTGGAAACTGTTTTTT	CASSTTGAELGWKLFF
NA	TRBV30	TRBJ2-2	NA	TGTGCCTGGAGTGTATCGTTTGGGGGGAGCACCGGGGAGCTGTTTTTT	CAWSVSFGGSTGELFF
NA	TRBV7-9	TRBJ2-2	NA	TGTGCCAGCTCGGGATACCGGGACTTGAACACCGGGGAGCTGTTTTTT	CASSGYRDLNTGELFF
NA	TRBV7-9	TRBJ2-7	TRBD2	TGTGCCAGCAGCCTAAGGACTAGCGGGGCCGGGATTCGGGGCGAGCAGTACTTC	CASSLRTSGAGIRGEQYF
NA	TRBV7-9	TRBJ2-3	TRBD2	TGTGCCAGCAGCCAATCTAGCGGGGGGAGCACAGATACGCAGTATTTT	CASSQSSGGSTDTQYF
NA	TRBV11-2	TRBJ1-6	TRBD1	TGTGCCAGCAGCTTCCCCGGGACAGGGTACACTTCACCCCTCCACTTT	CASSFPGTGYTSPLHF
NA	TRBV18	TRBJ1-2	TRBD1	TGTGCCAGCTCTCGCACAGGGGATTATGGCTACACCTTC	CASSRTGDYGYTF
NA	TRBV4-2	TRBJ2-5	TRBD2	TGTGCCAGCAGCCAAGTTCCCCCCAGCGGGGGGGTGACTCCCCCAGCCCAGACCCAGTACTTC	CASSQVPPSGGVTPPAQTQYF
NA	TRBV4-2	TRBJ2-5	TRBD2	TGTGCCAGCAGCCTATCGACTAGCGGGGAGGGAGAGACCCAGTACTTC	CASSLSTSGEGETQYF
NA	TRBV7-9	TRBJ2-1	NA	TGTGCCAGCAGCTCTTCTGAGGATCGACCAAACAATGAGCAGTTCTTC	CASSSSEDRPNNEQFF
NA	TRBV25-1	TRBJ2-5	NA	TGTGCCAGCAGCGGGAGTCCACAAGAGACCCAGTACTTC	CASSGSPQETQYF
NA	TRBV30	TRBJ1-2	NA	TGTGCCTGGATAACAGGGAGGGACTTTGCGCGTGGCTACACCTTC	CAWITGRDFARGYTF
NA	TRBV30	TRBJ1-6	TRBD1	TGTGCCTGGGTGGACAGGGTCTATTCACCCCTCCACTTT	CAWVDRVYSPLHF
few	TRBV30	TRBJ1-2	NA	TGTGCCTGGAGCCAGGGGCTCTATGGCTACACCTTC	CAWSQGLYGYTF
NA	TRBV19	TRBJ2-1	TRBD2	TGTGCCAGTAGTATATCGTCTAGCGGGGCCTACAATGAGCAGTTCTTC	CASSISSSGAYNEQFF
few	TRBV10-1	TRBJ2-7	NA	TGCGCCAGCAGCTTCGAGGGATACGAGCAGTACTTC	CASSFEGYEQYF
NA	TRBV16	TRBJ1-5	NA	TGTGCCAGCAGCCCGATCTATAGCAATCAGCCCCAGCATTTT	CASSPIYSNQPQHF
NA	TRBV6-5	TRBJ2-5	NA	TGTGCCAGCACCTCGGGAGAGACCCAGTACTTC	CASTSGETQYF
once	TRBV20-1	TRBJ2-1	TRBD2	TGCAGTGCTAGTCGGGCGGGGGGTAACAATGAGCAGTTCTTC	CSASRAGGNNEQFF
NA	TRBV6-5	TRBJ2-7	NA	TGTGCCAGCAGCGCCTACAGCCTTTCCTCCTACGAGCAGTACTTC	CASSAYSLSSYEQYF
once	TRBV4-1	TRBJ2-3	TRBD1	TGCGCCAGCAGCCATGGGACAGGGGGAGCAGATACGCAGTATTTT	CASSHGTGGADTQYF
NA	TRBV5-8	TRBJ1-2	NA	TGTGCCAGCAGCCAACAGGAGTACTCGGGCTACACCTTC	CASSQQEYSGYTF
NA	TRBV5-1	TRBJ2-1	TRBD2	TGCGCCAGCAGCTTGGCGGGCGGGGGGTTCAATGAGCAGTTCTTC	CASSLAGGGFNEQFF
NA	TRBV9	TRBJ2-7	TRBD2	TGTGCCAGCAGCGTAGACCCCGGGGGGTTATTC	CASSVDPGGLF
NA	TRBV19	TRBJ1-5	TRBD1	TGTGCCAGCCGGGACAGGGTCGATCAGCCCCAGCATTTT	CASRDRVDQPQHF
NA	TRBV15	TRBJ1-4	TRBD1	TGTGCCACCAGCAGTGGAACAGGGGTGGCTAATGAAAAACTGTTTTTT	CATSSGTGVANEKLFF
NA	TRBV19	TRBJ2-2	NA	TGTGCCAGTAGTATAAGGGGGTCCGGGGAGCTGTTTTTT	CASSIRGSGELFF
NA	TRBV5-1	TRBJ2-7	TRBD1	TGCGCCAGCAGCCCCTTCGGGACAGGCACCTACGAGCAGTACTTC	CASSPFGTGTYEQYF
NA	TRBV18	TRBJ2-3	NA	TGTGCCAGCTCACCCCCCACTCAGGCAGGGGATACGCAGTATTTT	CASSPPTQAGDTQYF
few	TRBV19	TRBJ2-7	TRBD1	TGTGCCAGTAGTAGCACAGGGGCACTCGACGAGCAGTACTTC	CASSSTGALDEQYF
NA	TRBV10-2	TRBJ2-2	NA	TGCGCCAGCAGTGAGTCTTCTGGGGCAGGCACCGGGGAGCTGTTTTTT	CASSESSGAGTGELFF
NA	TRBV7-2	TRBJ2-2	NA	TGTGCCAGCAGCTTGCGGATTATTACCGGGGAGCTGTTTTTT	CASSLRIITGELFF
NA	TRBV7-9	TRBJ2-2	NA	TGTGCCAGCAGCTTAGCTAGGACTGAAGTAGGGGAGCTGTTTTTT	CASSLARTEVGELFF
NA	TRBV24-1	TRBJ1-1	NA	TGTGCCACCAGTGATTGGGGCCTCGGTGGGGCTTTCTTT	CATSDWGLGGAFF
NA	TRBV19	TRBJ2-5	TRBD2	TGTGCCAGTAGACGGGGGAGGGAAGAGACCCAGTACTTC	CASRRGREETQYF
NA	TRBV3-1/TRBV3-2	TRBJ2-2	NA	TGTGCCAGCAGGAGAGGGCAGTACGGGGAGCTGTTTTTT	CASRRGQYGELFF
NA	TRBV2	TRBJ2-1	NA	TGTGCCAGCGGACAGCATAATGAGCAGTTCTTC	CASGQHNEQFF
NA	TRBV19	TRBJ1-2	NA	TGTGCCAGTAGTATACGGGGGAGTAACTATGGCTACACCTTC	CASSIRGSNYGYTF
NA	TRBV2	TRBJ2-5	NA	TGTGCCAGCATTGGAGGGGGGGTAGAGACCCAGTACTTC	CASIGGGVETQYF
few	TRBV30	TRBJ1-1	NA	TGTGCCTGGAGTGTACATGGGGGGTATGCTTTCTTT	CAWSVHGGYAFF
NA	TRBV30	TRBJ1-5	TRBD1	TGTGCCTGGGGTTTCGGACAGGGCAATCAGCCCCAGCATTTT	CAWGFGQGNQPQHF